Listed here is a single T cell receptor (beta chain). Its specificity is unknown. Only in-frame clones appear in the TCRdb table, and some are missing; sequencing was by immunoSEQ multiplex PCR. Of roughly 96,000 clones in the sample, about 89% were seen once. The record originates from a study of T cell responses to AZD1222 COVID-19 vaccine. Study context: Analyses pooled second doses at about 4 or about 12 weeks.

Findings of the study overall: Donor demographics were predominantly white British with a female majority; clonal diversity may be underestimated. Samples come after the peak T cell response, not at day 14. Spike-specific TCR breadth rose after two AZD1222 doses, and depth rose as well.

The specimen comprised peripheral blood, sampled on day 0 of AZD1222 vaccination. This clonotype was obtained from an adult in good health.

CDR3 bases: TGTGCCAGCAGCTCACACCCGCTAGTGACAGTCTCTGGAAACACCATATATTTT. Its protein is CASSSHPLVTVSGNTIYF. The rearrangement joins TRBV7-2 to TRBJ1-3; possibly TRBD1 for D (5 bases). The CDR3 loop spans 18 amino acids. The germline gives CDR1 SGHTA, CDR2 FQGNSA. With 4 bases removed from V and 0 bases from J, the gap between germline ends came to 19 bases. Full variable domain (missing parts from reference TRBV7-2 and TRBJ1-3): GAGVSQSPSNKVTEKGKDVELRCDPISGHTALYWYRQSLGQGLEFLIYFQGNSAPDKSGLPSDRFSAERTGGSVSTLTIQRTQQEDSAVYLCASSSHPLVTVSGNTIYFGEGSWLTVV.